Listed here is a single TCR beta chain. This sample is part of a study of shared clonotypes between healthy human individuals. Germline CDR1 reads SQVTM; CDR2 reads ANQGSEA. This CDR3 region has 12 residues. Healthy adults negative for HIV, lacking recent acute infections or vaccinations, served as donors. In the CD4+ fraction, cells were divided into CD45RA+ naive and CD45RA-negative memory subsets. Libraries were prepared by immunoSEQ multiplex PCR; TCRdb keeps only in-frame clonotypes and omits some of them. The data show 300,000 to 400,000 clones, with around 72% seen just once and about 9.3% held by the top ten.

This receptor was taken from a man aged 25-45 years in good health. The chain has TRBV29-1 and TRBJ2-3, with D perhaps matching TRBD1 (6 bases). Source material: memory CD4+ T cells sorted from blood. Subset meaning: CD45RA-negative fraction. CDR3 protein: CTGSQGTDTQYF. CDR3 nucleotide sequence: TGCACCGGTAGTCAGGGGACAGATACGCAGTATTTT.